Below are 20 T cell receptor delta chains sequenced from a single sample in a study of gamma-delta chains in newborns, infants, children. TCRdb made new clone calls on the reads using CATT. The sample has 7,500 or so delta-chain clones, around 10% seen once. Sequenced sample: blood. These receptors were obtained from a child who was a newborn, infant or young child, either healthy, febrile or measles-vaccinated (not recorded which).

In regard to this clone: Being one base from a much bigger clone, this may be a read error. This sequence joins TRDV2 and TRDJ1, with TRDD3 as a possible D gene (6 bases). CDR1 is GEAIGNYY and CDR2 is EKD in the germline V gene. The CDR3 is 20 amino acids. V dropped 5 bases and J dropped 0 bases, with 30 bases sitting between them. The CDR3 region is CACVPLSGWGFTSYTDKLIF. The CDR3 bases are TGTGCCTGTGTACCTCTCAGTGGGTGGGGGTTCACTTCGTACACCGATAAACTCATCTTT.

Sample share makes this clone medium-sized. CDR3 sequence: CACDALTGGYDKLIF. In DNA form, the CDR3 reads TGTGCCTGTGACGCCCTTACTGGGGGATACGATAAACTCATCTTT. This chain uses TRDV2 with TRDJ1, with 11 bases that match TRDD3. The J segment lost 4 bases and the V segment lost 3 bases, leaving 6 bases of the junction unmatched. Germline CDR1 and CDR2: GEAIGNYY and EKD. The CDR3 extends over 15 amino acids.

The rearrangement links TRDV2 to TRDJ1; 8 bases are a match to TRDD3. TCRdb carries no J gene annotation; the J gene was assigned here by matching the DNA with germline. Germline CDR1 and CDR2: GEAIGNYY and EKD. This CDR3 region has 24 residues. Germline trimming cut 3 bases from V and 0 bases from J; bases unmatched to any gene: 32. In nucleotides, the CDR3 is TGTGCCTGTGACGCACTGGGGGCCGAAACCACCTTAGGGACTACGGCAAAAAACACCGATAAACTCATCTTT. Translating gives CACDALGAETTLGTTAKNTDKLIF.

This clone was recorded a few times. This chain joins TRDV2 and TRDJ3, with TRDD3 matching 7 bases. Germline CDR1 reads GEAIGNYY; CDR2 reads EKD. The CDR3 loop spans 21 amino acids. V lost 0 bases to trimming and J lost 0 bases; unmatched junction nucleotides: 13. CDR3 bases: TGTGCCTGTGACACCGCCGGGGGATTCGGTTCTACCTCCTGGGACACCCGACAGATGTTTTTC. Amino acid sequence: CACDTAGGFGSTSWDTRQMFF.

Only a few counts were recorded for this clone. A far larger clone is one nucleotide away, so this likely arose from a read error. The rearrangement uses TRDV2 and TRDJ1, with 13 positions matching TRDD3. The germline V gene has CDR1 GEAIGNYY and CDR2 EKD. CDR3 length: 17 residues. The CDR3 spells CARDRVLGDTTFDKLIF. The CDR3 DNA follows: TGTGCCCGTGACCGTGTACTGGGGGATACGACGTTCGATAAACTCATCTTT.

On this clone itself: The sample carries other DNA sequences with the same CDR3. The V call is TRDV2, the J call TRDJ1, with 11 bases aligning to TRDD3. Trimming at V came to 0 bases and at J to 5 bases, leaving 10 bases not matched to a gene. This CDR3 is 17 amino acids long. Germline lookup yields CDR1 GEAIGNYY and CDR2 EKD. CDR3 bases: TGTGCCTGTGACACCATTGGTGGGGGATACGCAACTGATAAACTCATCTTT. Its protein is CACDTIGGGYATDKLIF.

The V gene is TRDV2, the J gene TRDJ1, with TRDD3 as a possible D gene (6 bases). Trimming removed 1 base at V and 6 bases at J, with 17 bases between. The CDR3 runs 15 residues. Per the germline V gene, CDR1 is GEAIGNYY and CDR2 is EKD. The CDR3 is CACDTVGAPENKLIF. CDR3 sequence (DNA): TGTGCCTGTGACACGGTGGGGGCTCCCGAAAATAAACTCATCTTT.

In its sample, this clone ranks as medium-sized. This chain joins TRDV2 and TRDJ3, with 9 bases lining up with TRDD3. Germline CDR1 is GEAIGNYY and CDR2 is EKD. The CDR3 runs to 18 residues. Losses at the gene ends were 2 bases for V and 0 bases for J; bases not matched to a gene: 4. CDR3 in amino acids: CACDILLGDSWDTRQMFF. The CDR3, as DNA: TGTGCCTGTGACATCTTACTGGGGGACTCCTGGGACACCCGACAGATGTTTTTC.

This clone was recorded a few times. TCRdb records a much larger clone's protein for this DNA, with a difference at residue 4 that likely arises from a read error; the protein given is the translation of the DNA. This chain connects TRDV2 to TRDJ1; no clear D. Per the germline V gene, CDR1 is GEAIGNYY and CDR2 is EKD. V was cut by 5 bases and J by 4 bases, with 19 bases left in between. CDR3 length equals 15 residues. CDR3 sequence (DNA): TGTGCCTGTGGCACGGTCGATTCCCCGAGCGATAAACTCATCTTT. As protein: CACGTVDSPSDKLIF.

This clone was counted a few times. The junction differs from germline at one of its ends, possibly a read error. This chain joins TRDV2 and TRDJ1; D is unresolved. The germline V gene encodes CDR1 GEAIGNYY and CDR2 EKD. The CDR3 covers 13 residues. This chain's CDR3 is CASDTFNTDKLIF. CDR3 sequence (DNA): TGTGCCAGTGACACCTTTAACACCGATAAACTCATCTTT.

Turning to this clone: The translated DNA and TCRdb's protein are not identical at residue 4; the protein here was translated from the DNA. This chain links TRDV2 with TRDJ1, with 10 bases aligning to TRDD3. The CDR3 length is 14 residues. CDR1 is GEAIGNYY and CDR2 is EKD in the germline V gene. The V gene end was trimmed by 5 bases and the J gene end by 7 bases; junction bases not matched to a gene: 9. The CDR3 nucleotides are TGTGCCTGTGGCGTACTGGGGGATGGGGGTAAACTCATCTTT. It specifies CACGVLGDGGKLIF.

In its sample, this clone was seen a few times. Other DNA sequences within the sample encode an identical CDR3. V is TRDV2 and J is TRDJ3, with TRDD3 identical over 9 bases. CDR1 and CDR2 (germline): GEAIGNYY, EKD. The V segment lost 1 base and the J segment 2 bases; nucleotides outside the gene matches: 8. The CDR3 length is 19 residues. The CDR3 DNA reads as TGTGCCTGTGACACTGGGGGATATCAACCGACCTGGGACACCCGACAGATGTTTTTC. Amino acid sequence: CACDTGGYQPTWDTRQMFF.

In the case of this clone: Distinct nucleotide sequences in the sample also encode this CDR3. The chain has TRDV2 and TRDJ1; 12 nucleotides match TRDD3. The CDR3 consists of 18 residues. Germline loops: CDR1 GEAIGNYY, CDR2 EKD. V dropped 0 bases and J dropped 1; count of bases not matched to a gene: 8. The CDR3 nucleotides read TGTGCCTGTGACACCGTACTGGGGGATACCCGGTCCACCGATAAACTCATCTTT. Its protein is CACDTVLGDTRSTDKLIF.

This clone came up a few times. CDR3 protein: CACDTLGHTDKLIF. CDR3 bases: TGTGCCTGTGACACCCTGGGGCACACCGATAAACTCATCTTT. This sequence joins TRDV2 and TRDJ1, with D possibly being TRDD3 (6 bases). CDR3 length: 14 amino acids. Germline V gene data show CDR1 as GEAIGNYY and CDR2 as EKD. V was shortened by 0 bases and J by 0 bases, with 7 bases between the two germline ends.

By proportion, this clone is medium-sized. This chain uses TRDV2 with TRDJ1, with 13 bases lining up with TRDD3. CDR3 size: 18 residues. The V and J ends lost 3 bases and 1 base, in that order; junction bases with no gene match: 10. Germline-derived CDR1 and CDR2 are GEAIGNYY and EKD. The CDR3 nucleotides read TGTGCCTGTGACGAGGTTCTACTGGGGGATACGGTCACCGATAAACTCATCTTT. Translation gives CACDEVLLGDTVTDKLIF.

The V gene is TRDV2, the J gene TRDJ3, with unresolved D. No J gene is reported in TCRdb; it was inferred here by comparing the DNA with germline. V was cut by 0 bases and J by 0 bases, with 17 bases left in between. Germline lookup yields CDR1 GEAIGNYY and CDR2 EKD. The CDR3 consists of 20 residues. The CDR3 DNA sequence: TGTGCCTGTGACACCGGCTCGTGGGACGCTGTCTCCTGGGACACCCGACAGATGTTTTTC. Its translation: CACDTGSWDAVSWDTRQMFF.

This clone has just a few counts. V gene TRDV1 combines with J gene TRDJ1; 10 bases are shared with TRDD3. TCRdb does not report a J gene; here it was assigned by matching the DNA to germline references. Germline trimming cut 4 bases from V and 0 bases from J; bases unmatched to any gene: 26. The CDR3 extends over 23 amino acids. Germline values: CDR1 TSWWSYY, CDR2 QGS. CDR3 DNA: TGTGCTCTTGGGGTCTCCCAAATGCCTTGCCGTGGGGGATACCAGCAGCACACCGATAAACTCATCTTT. This gives the protein CALGVSQMPCRGGYQQHTDKLIF.

This clone showed up just once. No V gene call is available, although the J gene is TRDJ1; TRDD3, the D gene given by the table, was not confirmed from the DNA. There are 19 residues in the CDR3. This CDR3 reads CACDALIGGQSKDTDKLIF. DNA for the CDR3: TGTGCCTGTGACGCCCTTATTGGGGGACAATCAAAGGACACCGATAAACTCATCTTT.

In this sample, this clone is medium-sized. J is TRDJ3 and V is TRDV2; 9 nucleotides match TRDD3. The V and J ends lost 2 bases and 0 bases, in that order; junction bases with no gene match: 13. The CDR3 has 21 residues. Germline V gene sequence: CDR1 GEAIGNYY, CDR2 EKD. The CDR3 nucleotides read TGTGCCTGTGACAAGTTAATCGGGGATACGAACCTCTCCTGGGACACCCGACAGATGTTTTTC. Translated: CACDKLIGDTNLSWDTRQMFF.

The sample holds a few counts of this clone. V usage is TRDV2 and J usage is TRDJ3; 10 bases line up with TRDD3. CDR1 GEAIGNYY and CDR2 EKD come from the germline V gene. The CDR3 runs 19 residues. The V and J ends lost 1 base and 0 bases, in that order; junction bases with no gene match: 5. The CDR3 region is CACDTGGYRSSWDTRQMFF. Here the CDR3 DNA reads TGTGCCTGTGACACTGGGGGATACAGGAGCTCCTGGGACACCCGACAGATGTTTTTC.